This T cell receptor beta chain is drawn from a study of cytomegalovirus exposure and HLA in healthy donors. The primer mix had 60 Vbeta and 13 Jbeta primers. The table came from immunoSEQ multiplex PCR; TCRdb's copy has only in-frame clones and leaves some out. The table lists about 160,000 clones, less than 80% of them singletons. Trimming took 3 bases from V and 3 from J, leaving 12 bases between them. Germline lookup yields CDR1 SGHRS and CDR2 YFSETQ. The CDR3 length is 14 residues. The specimen was PBMCs. The chain recombines TRBV5-1 with TRBJ2-5, with D perhaps matching TRBD1 (5 bases). This sequence was found in a man between 40 and 49 years old in good health and CMV-seronegative. The CDR3 here is CASSWGHREETQYF. The CDR3 DNA follows: TGCGCCAGCAGCTGGGGCCATAGGGAAGAGACCCAGTACTTC.